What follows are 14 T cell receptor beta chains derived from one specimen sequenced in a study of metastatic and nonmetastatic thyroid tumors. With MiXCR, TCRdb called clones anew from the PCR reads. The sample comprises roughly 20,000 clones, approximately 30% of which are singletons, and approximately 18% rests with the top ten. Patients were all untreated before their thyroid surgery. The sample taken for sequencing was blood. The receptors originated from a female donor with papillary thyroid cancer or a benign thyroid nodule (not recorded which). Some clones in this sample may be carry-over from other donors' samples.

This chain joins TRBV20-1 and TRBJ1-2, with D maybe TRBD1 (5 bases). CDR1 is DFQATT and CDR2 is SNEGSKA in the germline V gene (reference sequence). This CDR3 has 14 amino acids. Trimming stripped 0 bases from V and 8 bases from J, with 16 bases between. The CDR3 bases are TGCAGTGCTAGAGACCCCCAGGGACTGGGCGGCTACACCTTC. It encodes CSARDPQGLGGYTF.

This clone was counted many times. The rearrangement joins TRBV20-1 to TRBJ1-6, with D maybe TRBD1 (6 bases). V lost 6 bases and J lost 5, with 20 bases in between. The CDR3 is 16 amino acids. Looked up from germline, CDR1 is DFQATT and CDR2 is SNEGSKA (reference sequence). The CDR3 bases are TGCAGTGCCCCAATAAGGGGGGCAGGGAATAATTCACCCCTCCACTTT. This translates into CSAPIRGAGNNSPLHF.

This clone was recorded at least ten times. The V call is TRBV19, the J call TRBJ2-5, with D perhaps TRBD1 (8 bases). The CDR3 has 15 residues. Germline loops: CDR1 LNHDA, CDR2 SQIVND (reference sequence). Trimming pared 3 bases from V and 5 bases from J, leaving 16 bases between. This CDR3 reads CASSIADREGETQYF. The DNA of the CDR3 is TGTGCCAGTAGTATCGCGGACAGGGAGGGGGAGACCCAGTACTTC.

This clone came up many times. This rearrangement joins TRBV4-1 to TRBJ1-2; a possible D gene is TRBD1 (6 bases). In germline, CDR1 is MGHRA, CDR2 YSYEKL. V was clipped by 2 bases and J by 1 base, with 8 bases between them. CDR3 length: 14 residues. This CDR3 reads CASSQRTVNYGYTF. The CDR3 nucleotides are TGCGCCAGCAGCCAACGGACAGTTAACTATGGCTACACCTTC.

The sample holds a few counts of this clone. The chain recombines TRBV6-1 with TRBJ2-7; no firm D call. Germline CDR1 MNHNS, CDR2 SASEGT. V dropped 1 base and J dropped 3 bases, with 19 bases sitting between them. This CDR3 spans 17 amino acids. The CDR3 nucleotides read TGTGCCAGCAGTGAAGGGCGGAGTAAGTGGACCCACTACGAGCAGTACTTC. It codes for CASSEGRSKWTHYEQYF.

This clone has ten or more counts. The CDR3 DNA is TGCGCCAGCAGCCAAGGTAGCGGGAGGGCCAATGGGGACACCGGGGAGCTGTTTTTT. Amino acids: CASSQGSGRANGDTGELFF. The rearrangement joins TRBV4-1 to TRBJ2-2, with 11 bases fitting TRBD2. The CDR3 length is 19 residues. J was trimmed by 3 bases and V by 1 base; bases with no gene match: 10. Germline V gives CDR1 MGHRA, CDR2 YSYEKL.

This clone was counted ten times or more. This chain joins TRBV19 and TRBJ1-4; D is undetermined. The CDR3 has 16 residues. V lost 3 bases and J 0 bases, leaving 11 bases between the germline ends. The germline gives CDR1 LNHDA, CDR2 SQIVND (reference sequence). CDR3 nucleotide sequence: TGTGCCAGTAGTATCGAAAAGACATCAACTAATGAAAAACTGTTTTTT. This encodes CASSIEKTSTNEKLFF.

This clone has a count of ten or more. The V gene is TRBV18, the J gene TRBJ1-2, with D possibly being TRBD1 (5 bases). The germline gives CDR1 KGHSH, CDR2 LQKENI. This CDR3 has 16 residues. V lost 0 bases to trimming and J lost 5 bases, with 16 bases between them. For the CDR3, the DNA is TGTGCCAGCTCACCACCGTCGGGGGATCCGGGTTATGGCTACACCTTC. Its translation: CASSPPSGDPGYGYTF. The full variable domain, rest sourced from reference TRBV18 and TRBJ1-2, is NAGVMQNPRHLVRRRGQEARLRCSPMKGHSHVYWYRQLPEEGLKFMVYLQKENIIDESGMPKERFSAEFPKEGPSILRIQQVVRGDSAAYFCASSPPSGDPGYGYTFGSGTRLTVV.

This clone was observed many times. CDR3 region: CASRTGQNNQPQHF. The CDR3 DNA follows: TGTGCCAGCAGAACGGGACAGAACAATCAGCCCCAGCATTTT. The rearrangement joins TRBV6-1 to TRBJ1-5, with 7 bases fitting TRBD1. The CDR3 runs to 14 residues. V dropped 6 bases and J dropped 3; count of bases not matched to a gene: 5. Germline V gene data show CDR1 as MNHNS and CDR2 as SASEGT.

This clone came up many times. CDR3 residues: CASSQEADLGYGYTF. CDR3 bases: TGTGCCAGCAGCCAAGAAGCGGATCTCGGCTATGGCTACACCTTC. The chain is built from TRBV4-2 and TRBJ1-2, with D unclear. V lost 0 bases and J 4 bases, leaving 12 bases between the germline ends. The CDR3 runs to 15 residues. Per germline, CDR1 LGHNA and CDR2 YNFKEQ.

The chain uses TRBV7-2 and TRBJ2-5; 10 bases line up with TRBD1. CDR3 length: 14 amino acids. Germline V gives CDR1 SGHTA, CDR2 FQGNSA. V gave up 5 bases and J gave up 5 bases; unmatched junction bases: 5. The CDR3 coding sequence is TGTGCCAGCAGCACGACAGGGGGCCGGGAGACCCAGTACTTC. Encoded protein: CASSTTGGRETQYF.

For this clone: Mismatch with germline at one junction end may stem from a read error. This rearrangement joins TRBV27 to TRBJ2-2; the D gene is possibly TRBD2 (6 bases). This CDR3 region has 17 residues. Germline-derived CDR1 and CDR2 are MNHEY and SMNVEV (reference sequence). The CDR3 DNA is TGTGCCAGCAGTTTCTCCGTAGCGGACCTGAACTCCGGGGAGCTGTTTTTT. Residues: CASSFSVADLNSGELFF.

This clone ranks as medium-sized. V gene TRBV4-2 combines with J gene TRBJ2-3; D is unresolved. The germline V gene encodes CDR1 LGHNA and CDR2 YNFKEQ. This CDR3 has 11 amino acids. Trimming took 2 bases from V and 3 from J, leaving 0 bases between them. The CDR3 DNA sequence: TGTGCCAGCAGCCAAACAGATACGCAGTATTTT. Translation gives CASSQTDTQYF.

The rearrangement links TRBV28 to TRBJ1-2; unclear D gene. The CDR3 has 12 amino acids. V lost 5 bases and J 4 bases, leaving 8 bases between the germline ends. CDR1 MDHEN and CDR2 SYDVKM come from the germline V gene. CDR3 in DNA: TGTGCCAGCAGTCGCAGATCCTATGGCTACACCTTC. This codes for CASSRRSYGYTF.